This is a list of T cell receptor beta chains from one sample in a study of T cell responses to AZD1222 COVID-19 vaccine. Profiled with immunoSEQ multiplex PCR; TCRdb holds only in-frame clones, not every one. Of around 140,000 clones listed, 90% are singletons. The sample consisted of peripheral blood, taken on day 0 of AZD1222 vaccination. The receptors shown here come from an adult in good health. Each CDR3 is given with its conserved first and last residue. D genes are given only for firm matches. Some rows mark clone size as missing; the rest say once, few, many or name a class of expanded clone.

V: TRBV5-6
D: -
size: -
J: TRBJ1-2
DNA: TGTGCCAGCAGCTTGGTTGGGGGGACGATGGCCTATGGCTACACCTTC
CDR3: CASSLVGGTMAYGYTF

V: TRBV5-6
D: -
size: once
J: TRBJ1-2
DNA: TGTGCCAGCACCACACCCCGGGGGGCGCGGAACTATGGCTACACCTTC
CDR3: CASTTPRGARNYGYTF

V: TRBV6-4
D: -
size: -
J: TRBJ1-1
DNA: TGTGCCAGCAGTGATGATGTAGGGTCCACTGAAGCTTTCTTT
CDR3: CASSDDVGSTEAFF

V: TRBV9
D: TRBD2
size: -
J: TRBJ2-3
DNA: TGTGCCAGCAGCCCCGTAACGGGGGGGAAAGATACGCAGTATTTT
CDR3: CASSPVTGGKDTQYF

V: TRBV10-3
D: -
size: -
J: TRBJ2-2
DNA: TGTGCCATCAGGAAGGGGTTGGCCGGGGAGCTGTTTTTT
CDR3: CAIRKGLAGELFF

V: TRBV19
D: TRBD1
size: -
J: TRBJ1-1
DNA: TGTGCCAGTAGCCCCCAGGGGGCGTACACTGAAGCTTTCTTT
CDR3: CASSPQGAYTEAFF

V: TRBV4-1
D: -
size: -
J: TRBJ1-6
DNA: TGCGCCAGCAGCCAAAGGAGCGAGTGGCAGAGCTCCTATAATTCACCCCTCCACTTT
CDR3: CASSQRSEWQSSYNSPLHF

V: TRBV28
D: -
size: -
J: TRBJ1-2
DNA: TGTGCCAGCAGTTTATTCAGGAGGGGCTATGGCTACACCTTC
CDR3: CASSLFRRGYGYTF

V: TRBV5-6
D: -
size: -
J: TRBJ1-4
DNA: TGTGCCAGCAGCGGGAGGGCTAATGAAAAACTGTTTTTT
CDR3: CASSGRANEKLFF

V: TRBV2
D: -
size: -
J: TRBJ2-7
DNA: TGTGCCAGCAGTGAAGCGGGTCAAAAAGCCTACGAGCAGTACTTC
CDR3: CASSEAGQKAYEQYF

V: TRBV7-3
D: -
size: once
J: TRBJ1-1
DNA: TGTGCCAGCAGCTGGACAGCGAACACTGAAGCTTTCTTT
CDR3: CASSWTANTEAFF

V: TRBV29-1
D: TRBD1
size: -
J: TRBJ1-2
DNA: TGCAGCGTTGACGAGACAGGGGGTAGCTATGGCTACACCTTC
CDR3: CSVDETGGSYGYTF

V: TRBV6-5
D: TRBD2
size: few
J: TRBJ2-5
DNA: TGTGCCAGCAGTCACAAGCGGGGGGGCCGAGAGACCCAGTACTTC
CDR3: CASSHKRGGRETQYF

V: TRBV3-1/TRBV3-2
D: -
size: once
J: TRBJ1-1
DNA: TGTGCCAGCAGCCAAAAACGGTGGGCTTTCTTT
CDR3: CASSQKRWAFF

V: TRBV18
D: TRBD1
size: -
J: TRBJ1-2
DNA: TGTGCCAGCTCAACCACCCCGGACAGGGGGAGTAGCTACACCTTC
CDR3: CASSTTPDRGSSYTF

V: TRBV7-2
D: -
size: -
J: TRBJ2-3
DNA: TGTGCCAGCAGCATACCGGGAAGATCAGATACGCAGTATTTT
CDR3: CASSIPGRSDTQYF

V: TRBV6-5
D: TRBD2
size: -
J: TRBJ2-3
DNA: TGTGCCAGCAGTTATAGCGGGGGGCGCACAGATACGCAGTATTTT
CDR3: CASSYSGGRTDTQYF

V: TRBV19
D: -
size: -
J: TRBJ1-2
DNA: TGTGCCAGTCCGGAAGGAGGGGACAACTATGGCTACACCTTC
CDR3: CASPEGGDNYGYTF

V: TRBV27
D: -
size: few
J: TRBJ1-5
DNA: TGTGCCAGCAGTTTGGTTCAGGGCGGTCAGCCCCAGCATTTT
CDR3: CASSLVQGGQPQHF

V: TRBV2
D: TRBD1
size: -
J: TRBJ1-5
DNA: TGTGCCAGCAGTGGTGGGACAGGGAATCAGCCCCAGCATTTT
CDR3: CASSGGTGNQPQHF

V: TRBV28
D: TRBD1
size: -
J: TRBJ1-2
DNA: TGTGCCAGCAGTTCCGGACAGGGGGATTATTACACCTTC
CDR3: CASSSGQGDYYTF

V: TRBV7-2
D: -
size: few
J: TRBJ1-1
DNA: TGTGCCAGCAGTAAAGACATGGGAGCTTTCTTT
CDR3: CASSKDMGAFF

V: TRBV6-5
D: -
size: -
J: TRBJ1-1
DNA: TGTGCCAGCAGTTACGGTAGGAACACTGAAGCTTTCTTT
CDR3: CASSYGRNTEAFF

V: TRBV6-5
D: TRBD2
size: -
J: TRBJ2-3
DNA: TGTGCCAGCAGTTACTCAGTGGGCGGGAGCGGGGATACGCAGTATTTT
CDR3: CASSYSVGGSGDTQYF

V: TRBV5-4
D: TRBD2
size: -
J: TRBJ2-7
DNA: TGTGCCAGCAGCTCGCAACTAGCGGTCTACGAGCAGTACTTC
CDR3: CASSSQLAVYEQYF

V: TRBV9
D: -
size: -
J: TRBJ2-7
DNA: TGTGCCAGCAGCGTAGAGGGGTTTTCTTACGAGCAGTACTTC
CDR3: CASSVEGFSYEQYF

V: TRBV7-9
D: TRBD2
size: -
J: TRBJ2-3
DNA: TGTGCCAGCAGCTTAGGCGGGGGGGCCAGGGATACGCAGTATTTT
CDR3: CASSLGGGARDTQYF

V: TRBV6-5
D: -
size: -
J: TRBJ2-7
DNA: TGTGCCAGCAGTTATGGTAGGGGCTCCTACGAGCAGTACTTC
CDR3: CASSYGRGSYEQYF

V: TRBV28
D: -
size: -
J: TRBJ1-3
DNA: TGTGCCAGCAGTTTATACATGGCAGGCCTCTCTGGAAACACCATATATTTT
CDR3: CASSLYMAGLSGNTIYF

V: TRBV30
D: -
size: -
J: TRBJ1-6
DNA: TGTGCCTGGAGTAGGGAAGGAGGTTCACCCCTCCACTTT
CDR3: CAWSREGGSPLHF

V: TRBV27
D: -
size: -
J: TRBJ2-7
DNA: TGTGCCAGCAGTTTATATCAGGGATTCGCCTACGAGCAGTACTTC
CDR3: CASSLYQGFAYEQYF

V: TRBV29-1
D: -
size: -
J: TRBJ1-2
DNA: TGCAGCGTGGGAGGCTACACCTTC
CDR3: CSVGGYTF

V: TRBV29-1
D: TRBD2
size: -
J: TRBJ2-1
DNA: TGCAGCGCATTACTAGCGGAACACTCCTACAATGAGCAGTTCTTC
CDR3: CSALLAEHSYNEQFF

V: TRBV18
D: TRBD1
size: -
J: TRBJ1-1
DNA: TGTGCCAGCTCACCGAAGGACAGGGGGGGAACTGAAGCTTTCTTT
CDR3: CASSPKDRGGTEAFF

V: TRBV5-6
D: -
size: -
J: TRBJ1-4
DNA: TGTGCCAGCAGCTTGGGCACAGCAACTAATGAAAAACTGTTTTTT
CDR3: CASSLGTATNEKLFF

V: TRBV20-1
D: -
size: -
J: TRBJ2-1
DNA: TGCAGTGCTAGTATTCCCGGGGTCCTTTACAATGAGCAGTTCTTC
CDR3: CSASIPGVLYNEQFF

V: TRBV14
D: -
size: -
J: TRBJ2-2
DNA: TGTGCCAGCAGCAGACCCGGGAGTTCAAAGAACACCGGGGAGCTGTTTTTT
CDR3: CASSRPGSSKNTGELFF

V: TRBV3-1/TRBV3-2
D: TRBD1
size: -
J: TRBJ2-5
DNA: TGTGCCAGCAGCCCCCCGGACAGGCCGGGGTACCGCGAAGAGACCCAGTACTTC
CDR3: CASSPPDRPGYREETQYF

V: TRBV6-5
D: -
size: -
J: TRBJ1-4
DNA: TGTGCCAGCAGACCTCTTGCAACTAATGAAAAACTGTTTTTT
CDR3: CASRPLATNEKLFF

V: TRBV6-5
D: -
size: -
J: TRBJ2-7
DNA: TGTGCCAGCACCCGCCTCGGGACGGGGACCTACGAGCAGTACTTC
CDR3: CASTRLGTGTYEQYF

V: TRBV19
D: TRBD1
size: -
J: TRBJ1-1
DNA: TGTGCCAGTAGTATAAGGACAGGGAGAACTGAAGCTTTCTTT
CDR3: CASSIRTGRTEAFF

V: TRBV7-2
D: -
size: -
J: TRBJ1-2
DNA: TGTGCCAGCCATGAGAATGGCTACACCTTC
CDR3: CASHENGYTF

V: TRBV11-2
D: -
size: -
J: TRBJ1-2
DNA: TGTGCCAGCAGCTTAGGTCCCTCCCCAGCCCGGGATGGCTACACCTTC
CDR3: CASSLGPSPARDGYTF

V: TRBV7-8
D: TRBD1
size: -
J: TRBJ1-5
DNA: TGTGCCAGCAAGGGGGCTCCCAATCAGCCCCAGCATTTT
CDR3: CASKGAPNQPQHF

V: TRBV7-9
D: -
size: -
J: TRBJ2-2
DNA: TGTGCCAGCAGCTTAGCAGGGGCAACCGGGGAGCTGTTTTTT
CDR3: CASSLAGATGELFF

V: TRBV5-1
D: -
size: once
J: TRBJ2-7
DNA: TGCGCCAGCAGCTTGACCAGGGGAGACGAGCAGTACTTC
CDR3: CASSLTRGDEQYF

V: TRBV7-9
D: -
size: medium-sized
J: TRBJ1-3
DNA: TGTGCCAGCAGCTTTTCCGCCCGAAACACCATATATTTT
CDR3: CASSFSARNTIYF

V: TRBV27
D: TRBD1
size: -
J: TRBJ2-7
DNA: TGTGCCAGCAGCCGCGACAGGGGGTCCTACGAGCAGTACTTC
CDR3: CASSRDRGSYEQYF

V: TRBV27
D: TRBD1
size: few
J: TRBJ1-2
DNA: TGTGCCAGCAGTCCGGGACAGGGGGGCCTCTATGGCTACACCTTC
CDR3: CASSPGQGGLYGYTF

V: TRBV6-5
D: TRBD1
size: -
J: TRBJ2-2
DNA: TGTGCCAGCAGGTTGACAGGGGGCGGCACCGGGGAGCTGTTTTTT
CDR3: CASRLTGGGTGELFF

V: TRBV4-3
D: -
size: once
J: TRBJ2-1
DNA: TGCGCCAGCAGCCAAGATCGCTCCTACAATGAGCAGTTCTTC
CDR3: CASSQDRSYNEQFF

V: TRBV7-9
D: -
size: -
J: TRBJ1-1
DNA: TGTGCCAGCAGCTTCTTCGCAGGGAATGAAGCTTTCTTT
CDR3: CASSFFAGNEAFF

V: TRBV5-1
D: -
size: -
J: TRBJ1-4
DNA: TGCGCCAGCAGCTTGAATCTCGATAATGAAAAACTGTTTTTT
CDR3: CASSLNLDNEKLFF

V: TRBV29-1
D: TRBD1
size: -
J: TRBJ1-2
DNA: TGCAGCGTTTCTTACGGACAGGGCTATGGCTACACCTTC
CDR3: CSVSYGQGYGYTF

V: TRBV28
D: TRBD2
size: -
J: TRBJ2-1
DNA: TGTGCCAGCAGTTTCAGTGGCAGGACGCCTAGGACTAGCGGGGACTGGTCCTACAATGAGCAGTTCTTC
CDR3: CASSFSGRTPRTSGDWSYNEQFF

V: TRBV7-9
D: -
size: -
J: TRBJ2-7
DNA: TGTGCCAGCAGGCGGGCCCCAAGCTCCTACGAGCAGTACTTC
CDR3: CASRRAPSSYEQYF

V: TRBV11-2
D: -
size: once
J: TRBJ2-1
DNA: TGTGCCAGCAGCTTAGGGAGGCCCGGGAATGAGCAGTTCTTC
CDR3: CASSLGRPGNEQFF

V: TRBV24-1
D: TRBD1
size: -
J: TRBJ1-4
DNA: TGTGCCACCAGTGAGACAGGGGGTGAAAAACTGTTTTTT
CDR3: CATSETGGEKLFF

V: TRBV4-2
D: -
size: -
J: TRBJ1-6
DNA: TGTGCCAGCAGCCATGGGTCGTTGGGTGATAATTCACCCCTCCACTTT
CDR3: CASSHGSLGDNSPLHF

V: TRBV9
D: -
size: -
J: TRBJ2-3
DNA: TGTGCCAGCAGCCCCAGCGGGAGCACAGATACGCAGTATTTT
CDR3: CASSPSGSTDTQYF